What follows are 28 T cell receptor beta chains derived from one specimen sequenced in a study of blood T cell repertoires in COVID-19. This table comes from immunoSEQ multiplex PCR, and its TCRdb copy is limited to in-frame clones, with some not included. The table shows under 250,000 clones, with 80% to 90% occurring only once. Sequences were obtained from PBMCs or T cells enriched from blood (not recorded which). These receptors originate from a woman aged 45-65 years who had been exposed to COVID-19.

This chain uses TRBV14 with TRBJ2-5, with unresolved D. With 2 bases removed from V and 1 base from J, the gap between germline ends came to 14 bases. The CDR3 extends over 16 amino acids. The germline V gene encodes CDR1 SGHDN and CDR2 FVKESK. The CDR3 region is CASSQIRGASQETQYF. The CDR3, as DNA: TGTGCCAGCAGCCAAATAAGAGGAGCTTCCCAAGAGACCCAGTACTTC. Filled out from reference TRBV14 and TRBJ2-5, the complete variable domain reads EAGVTQFPSHSVIEKGQTVTLRCDPISGHDNLYWYRRVMGKEIKFLLHFVKESKQDESGMPNNRFLAERTGGTYSTLKVQPAELEDSGVYFCASSQIRGASQETQYFGPGTRLLVL.

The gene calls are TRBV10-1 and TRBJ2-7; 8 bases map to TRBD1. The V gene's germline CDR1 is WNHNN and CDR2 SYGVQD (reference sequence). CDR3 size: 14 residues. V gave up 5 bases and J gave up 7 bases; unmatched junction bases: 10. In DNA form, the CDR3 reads TGCGCCAGCAGTCTTGGACAGGGATCTGGGGAGCAGTACTTC. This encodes CASSLGQGSGEQYF.

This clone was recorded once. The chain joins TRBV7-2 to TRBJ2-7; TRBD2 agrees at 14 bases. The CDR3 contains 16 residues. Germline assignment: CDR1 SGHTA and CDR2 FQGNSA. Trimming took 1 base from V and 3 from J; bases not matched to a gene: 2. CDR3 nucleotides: TGTGCCAGCAGCTTAGAAGGGACTAGCGGGGGCTACGAGCAGTACTTC. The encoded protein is CASSLEGTSGGYEQYF.

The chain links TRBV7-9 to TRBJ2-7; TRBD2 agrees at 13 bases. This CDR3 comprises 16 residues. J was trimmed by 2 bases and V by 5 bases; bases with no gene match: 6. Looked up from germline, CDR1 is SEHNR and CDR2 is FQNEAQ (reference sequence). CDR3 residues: CASSRTSGGPTYEQYF. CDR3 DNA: TGTGCCAGCAGCCGGACTAGCGGGGGCCCCACCTACGAGCAGTACTTC.

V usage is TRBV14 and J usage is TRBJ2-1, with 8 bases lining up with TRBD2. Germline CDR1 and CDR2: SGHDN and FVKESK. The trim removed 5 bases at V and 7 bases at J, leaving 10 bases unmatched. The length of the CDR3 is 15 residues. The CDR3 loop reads CASSFRGGLRNEQFF. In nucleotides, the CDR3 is TGTGCCAGCAGCTTTCGGGGGGGCCTTCGGAATGAGCAGTTCTTC.

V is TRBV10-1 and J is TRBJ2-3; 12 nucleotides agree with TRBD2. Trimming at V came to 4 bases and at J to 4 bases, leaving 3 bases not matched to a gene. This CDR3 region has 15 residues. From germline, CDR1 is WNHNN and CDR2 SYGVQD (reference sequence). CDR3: CASSGTSGVADTQYF. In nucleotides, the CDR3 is TGCGCCAGCAGTGGGACTAGCGGGGTGGCAGATACGCAGTATTTT.

CDR3 protein: CASSINSRIGTVNTEAFF. CDR3 bases: TGTGCCAGTAGTATAAACTCCCGTATAGGGACAGTGAACACTGAAGCTTTCTTT. The chain has TRBV19 and TRBJ1-1, with 7 bases that match TRBD1. Germline loops: CDR1 LNHDA, CDR2 SQIVND (reference sequence). Germline trimming cut 2 bases from V and 0 bases from J; bases unmatched to any gene: 12. The CDR3 covers 18 residues.

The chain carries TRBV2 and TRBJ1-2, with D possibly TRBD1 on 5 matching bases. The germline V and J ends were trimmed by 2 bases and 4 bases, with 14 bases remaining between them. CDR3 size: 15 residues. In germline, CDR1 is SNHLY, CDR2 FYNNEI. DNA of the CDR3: TGTGCCAGCAGTGAAAGGCAGGGAACTATCTATGGCTACACCTTC. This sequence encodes CASSERQGTIYGYTF.

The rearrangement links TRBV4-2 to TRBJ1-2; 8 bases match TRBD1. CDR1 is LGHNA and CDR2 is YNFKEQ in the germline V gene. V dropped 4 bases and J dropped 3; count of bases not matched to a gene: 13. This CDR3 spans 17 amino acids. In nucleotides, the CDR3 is TGTGCCAGCAGCCCCGCAGGGGGCGCCGGGATGGACTATGGCTACACCTTC. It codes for CASSPAGGAGMDYGYTF.

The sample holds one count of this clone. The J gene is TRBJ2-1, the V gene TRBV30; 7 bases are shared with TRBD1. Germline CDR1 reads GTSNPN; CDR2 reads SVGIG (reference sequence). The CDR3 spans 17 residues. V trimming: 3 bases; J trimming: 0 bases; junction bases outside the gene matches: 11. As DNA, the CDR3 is TGTGCCTGGAGCAAAACCGGGACAGCCACCTCCTACAATGAGCAGTTCTTC. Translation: CAWSKTGTATSYNEQFF.

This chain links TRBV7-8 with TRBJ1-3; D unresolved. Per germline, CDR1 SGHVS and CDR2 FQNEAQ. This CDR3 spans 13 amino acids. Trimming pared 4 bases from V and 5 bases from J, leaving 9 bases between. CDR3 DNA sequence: TGTGCCAGCAGCTCGGGGAGGCGAAACACCATATATTTT. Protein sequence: CASSSGRRNTIYF.

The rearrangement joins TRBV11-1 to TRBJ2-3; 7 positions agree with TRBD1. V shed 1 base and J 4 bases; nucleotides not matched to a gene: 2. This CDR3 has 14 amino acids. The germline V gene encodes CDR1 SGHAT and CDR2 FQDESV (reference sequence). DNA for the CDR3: TGTGCCAGCAGCTTAGGACAGGGCGCAGATACGCAGTATTTT. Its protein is CASSLGQGADTQYF.

CDR3 DNA: TGTGCCAGCAGGGCTCGGGGGGGCCACCAAGAGACCCAGTACTTC. This encodes CASRARGGHQETQYF. The chain recombines TRBV27 with TRBJ2-5; the match to TRBD2 covers 8 bases. This CDR3 is built from 15 residues. Germline-derived CDR1 and CDR2 are MNHEY and SMNVEV (reference sequence). With 6 bases clipped from V and 0 bases from J, the junction kept 6 bases outside the gene matches.

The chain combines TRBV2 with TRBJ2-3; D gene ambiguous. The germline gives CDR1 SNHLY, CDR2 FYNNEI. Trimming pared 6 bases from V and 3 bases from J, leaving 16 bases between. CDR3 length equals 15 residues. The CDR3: CASRVSWWRTDTQYF. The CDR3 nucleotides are TGTGCCAGCAGAGTTAGCTGGTGGCGGACAGATACGCAGTATTTT.

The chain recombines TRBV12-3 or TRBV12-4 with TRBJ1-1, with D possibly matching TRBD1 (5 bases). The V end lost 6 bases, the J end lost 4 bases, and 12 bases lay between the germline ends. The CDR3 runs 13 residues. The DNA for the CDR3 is TGTGCCAGCAGACCCCAGGGAATCACTGAAGCTTTCTTT. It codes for CASRPQGITEAFF.

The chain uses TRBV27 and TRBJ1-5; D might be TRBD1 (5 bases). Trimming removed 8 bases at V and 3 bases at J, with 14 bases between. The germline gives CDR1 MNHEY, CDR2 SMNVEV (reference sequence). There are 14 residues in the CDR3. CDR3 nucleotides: TGTGCCAGCCGATCGACAGCAATCAATCAGCCCCAGCATTTT. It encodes CASRSTAINQPQHF.

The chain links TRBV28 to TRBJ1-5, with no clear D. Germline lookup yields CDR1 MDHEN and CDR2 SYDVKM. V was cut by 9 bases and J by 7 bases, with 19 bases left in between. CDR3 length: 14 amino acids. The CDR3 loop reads CASQLESELQPQHF. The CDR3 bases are TGTGCCAGTCAACTTGAATCCGAGCTCCAGCCCCAGCATTTT.

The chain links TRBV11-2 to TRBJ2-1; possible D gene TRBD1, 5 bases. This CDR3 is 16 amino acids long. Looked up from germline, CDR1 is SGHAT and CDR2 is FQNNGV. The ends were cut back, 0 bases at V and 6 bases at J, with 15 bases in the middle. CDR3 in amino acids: CASSLDRVLRGNEQFF. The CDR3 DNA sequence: TGTGCCAGCAGCTTAGATCGGGTTCTTAGGGGCAATGAGCAGTTCTTC.

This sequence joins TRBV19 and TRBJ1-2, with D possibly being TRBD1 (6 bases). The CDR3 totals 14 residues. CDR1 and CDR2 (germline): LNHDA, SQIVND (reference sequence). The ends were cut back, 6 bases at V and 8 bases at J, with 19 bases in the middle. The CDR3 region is CASRSRGLGGGYTF. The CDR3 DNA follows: TGTGCCAGTAGGTCCAGGGGCCTAGGAGGAGGCTACACCTTC.

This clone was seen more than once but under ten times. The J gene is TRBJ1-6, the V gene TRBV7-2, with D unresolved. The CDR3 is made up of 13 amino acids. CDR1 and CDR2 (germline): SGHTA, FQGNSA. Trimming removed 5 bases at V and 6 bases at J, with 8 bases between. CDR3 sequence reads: CASSAIRNSPLHF. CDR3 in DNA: TGTGCCAGCAGCGCTATACGTAATTCACCCCTCCACTTT.

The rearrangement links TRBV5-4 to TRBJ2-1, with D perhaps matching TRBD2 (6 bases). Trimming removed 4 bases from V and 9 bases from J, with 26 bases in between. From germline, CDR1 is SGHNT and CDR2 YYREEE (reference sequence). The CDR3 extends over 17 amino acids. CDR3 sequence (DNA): TGTGCCAGCAGCCCCCCTGGGCCGACTAGTGCCTATGGTGAGCAGTTCTTC. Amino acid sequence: CASSPPGPTSAYGEQFF.

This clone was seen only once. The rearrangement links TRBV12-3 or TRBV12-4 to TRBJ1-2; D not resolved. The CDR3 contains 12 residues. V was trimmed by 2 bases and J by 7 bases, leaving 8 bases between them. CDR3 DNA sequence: TGTGCCAGCAGTTTATTTGGAGGTGGCTACACCTTC. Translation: CASSLFGGGYTF.

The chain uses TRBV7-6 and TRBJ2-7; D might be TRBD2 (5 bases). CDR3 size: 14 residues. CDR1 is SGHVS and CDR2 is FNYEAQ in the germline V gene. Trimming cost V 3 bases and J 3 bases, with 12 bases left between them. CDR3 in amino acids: CASSFGDGNYEQYF. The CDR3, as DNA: TGTGCCAGCAGCTTTGGCGACGGGAACTACGAGCAGTACTTC.

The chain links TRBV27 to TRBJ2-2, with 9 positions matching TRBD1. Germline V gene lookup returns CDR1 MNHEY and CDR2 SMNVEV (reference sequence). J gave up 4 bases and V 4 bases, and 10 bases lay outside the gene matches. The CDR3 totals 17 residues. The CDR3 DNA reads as TGTGCCAGCAGTTCCCGGACAGGGGTTCTCGGCACCGGGGAGCTGTTTTTT. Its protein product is CASSSRTGVLGTGELFF.

CDR3: CASSYGGGQAKEQYF. The DNA for the CDR3 is TGTGCCAGCAGTTACGGAGGGGGACAGGCGAAAGAGCAGTACTTC. The chain couples TRBV6-5 to TRBJ2-7; 8 bases are a match to TRBD1. CDR1 and CDR2 from the germline V gene are MNHEY and SVGAGI. V lost 2 bases and J lost 7; bases outside the gene matches: 10. The CDR3 spans 15 residues.

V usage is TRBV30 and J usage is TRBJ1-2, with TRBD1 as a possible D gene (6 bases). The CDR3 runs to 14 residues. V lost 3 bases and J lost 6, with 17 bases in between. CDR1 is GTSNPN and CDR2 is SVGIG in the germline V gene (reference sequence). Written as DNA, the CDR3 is TGTGCCTGGAGGCCCCAGGACAGTACCAATGGCTACACCTTC. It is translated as CAWRPQDSTNGYTF.

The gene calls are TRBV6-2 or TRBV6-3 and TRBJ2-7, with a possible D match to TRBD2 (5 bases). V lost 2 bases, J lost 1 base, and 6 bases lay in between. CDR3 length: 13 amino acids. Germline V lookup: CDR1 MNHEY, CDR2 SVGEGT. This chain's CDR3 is CASSYRGSYEQYF. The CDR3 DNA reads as TGTGCCAGCAGTTACCGGGGATCCTACGAGCAGTACTTC.

The CDR3 DNA follows: TGCAGCGTTGAAGGACGTAGCGGGGGGGATTCGCAAGAGACCCAGTACTTC. Translating it yields CSVEGRSGGDSQETQYF. V usage is TRBV29-1 and J usage is TRBJ2-5; TRBD2 aligns across 11 bases. Germline loops: CDR1 SQVTM, CDR2 ANQGSEA. V shed 1 base, J shed 2 bases, and the junction held 9 bases outside the gene matches. This CDR3 region has 17 residues.